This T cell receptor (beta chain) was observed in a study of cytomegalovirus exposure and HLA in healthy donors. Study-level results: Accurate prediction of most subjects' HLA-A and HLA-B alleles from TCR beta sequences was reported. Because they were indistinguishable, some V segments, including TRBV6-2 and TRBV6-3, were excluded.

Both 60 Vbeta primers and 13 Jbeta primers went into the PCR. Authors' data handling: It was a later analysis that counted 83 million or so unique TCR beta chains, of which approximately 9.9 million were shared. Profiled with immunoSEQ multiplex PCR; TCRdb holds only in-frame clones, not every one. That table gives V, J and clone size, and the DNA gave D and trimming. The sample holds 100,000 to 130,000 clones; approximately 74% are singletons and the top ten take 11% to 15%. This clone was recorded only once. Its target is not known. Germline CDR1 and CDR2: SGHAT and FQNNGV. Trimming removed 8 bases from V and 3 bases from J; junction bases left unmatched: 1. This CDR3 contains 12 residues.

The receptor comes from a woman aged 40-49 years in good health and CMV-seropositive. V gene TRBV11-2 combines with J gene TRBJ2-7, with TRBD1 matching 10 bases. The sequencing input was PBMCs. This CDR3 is CASGQGDYEQYF. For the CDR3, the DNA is TGTGCCAGCGGACAGGGGGACTACGAGCAGTACTTC.